Listed below are T cell receptor beta chains from one sample, sequenced in a study of cytomegalovirus exposure and HLA in healthy donors. Measured with immunoSEQ multiplex PCR; TCRdb has only the in-frame clones, and not every one. The sample lists more than 100,000 clones; about 70% were seen once. Sample: PBMCs. The receptors derive from a woman aged 40 to 50 in good health and CMV-seronegative. The CDR3 runs from the conserved cysteine through the conserved F or W. Fields, in order: J gene, V gene, clone size, D gene, CDR3 DNA, CDR3 protein. D genes are given only for firm matches. The size of a clone is reported for some rows only, either as once, few or many, or as a class for expanded clones.

TRBJ2-1 | TRBV30 | - | TRBD2 | TGTGCCTGGAGTGTAGGGCTAGCGGGAGTGAACTACAATGAGCAGTTCTTC | CAWSVGLAGVNYNEQFF
TRBJ1-5 | TRBV5-6 | - | - | TGTGCCAGCAGCTTGAAGCGTCTCAGGGGAGAAAAGCCCCAGCATTTT | CASSLKRLRGEKPQHF
TRBJ2-3 | TRBV19 | - | TRBD2 | TGTGCCAGTACGAGGACTAGGGAATCAGATACGCAGTATTTT | CASTRTRESDTQYF
TRBJ1-1 | TRBV6-5 | - | TRBD1 | TGTGCCAGCAGTTATGGACAGGGTAGGGCTGAAGCTTTCTTT | CASSYGQGRAEAFF
TRBJ1-1 | TRBV6-4 | - | TRBD1 | TGTGCCAGCAAGGCGGACAGGGGCGGTGAAGCTTTCTTT | CASKADRGGEAFF
TRBJ2-7 | TRBV6-1 | - | TRBD1 | TGTGCCAGCAGTGGAGGGACAGGGAGCTCCTACGAGCAGTACTTC | CASSGGTGSSYEQYF
TRBJ2-5 | TRBV7-7 | - | - | TGTGCCAGCAGCTTAAACAGACAAGAGACCCAGTACTTC | CASSLNRQETQYF
TRBJ2-3 | TRBV7-2 | few | - | TGTGCCAGCAGCTTAGTTATCGCAGATACGCAGTATTTT | CASSLVIADTQYF
TRBJ1-4 | TRBV5-8 | few | - | TGTGCCAGCAGCTCCGGACTGAGTTCTAATGAAAAACTGTTTTTT | CASSSGLSSNEKLFF
TRBJ2-7 | TRBV11-2 | - | - | TGTGCCAGCAGCTTAGTTGGCAGAGGTTACGAGCAGTACTTC | CASSLVGRGYEQYF
TRBJ1-2 | TRBV9 | - | TRBD1 | TGTGCCAGCAGCGTGAGGACAGGCCAGCACTATGGCTACACCTTC | CASSVRTGQHYGYTF
TRBJ2-1 | TRBV7-8 | - | - | TGTGCCAGCAGCCCGCAGGGATCCTCGGGCTACAATGAGCAGTTCTTC | CASSPQGSSGYNEQFF
TRBJ2-1 | TRBV14 | - | TRBD1 | TGTGCCAGCAGCCTCGACAGGGGGCTCAATGAGCAGTTCTTC | CASSLDRGLNEQFF
TRBJ2-3 | TRBV5-4 | - | TRBD2 | TGTGCCAGCAGCCCTGGGGGACGGGGGGCAGATACGCAGTATTTT | CASSPGGRGADTQYF
TRBJ2-7 | TRBV28 | - | TRBD1 | TGTGCCAGCACCCGGGGACAGGGACGGATGGAGCAGTACTTC | CASTRGQGRMEQYF
TRBJ2-7 | TRBV6-6 | - | TRBD1 | TGTGCCAGCAGTTACTCACTGGACAGGGGGCACGAGCAGTACTTC | CASSYSLDRGHEQYF
TRBJ2-7 | TRBV2 | - | - | TGTGCCAGCAGTAACGACCAGGGCTCCTACGAGCAGTACTTC | CASSNDQGSYEQYF
TRBJ1-5 | TRBV6-6 | - | - | TGTGCCAGCAGTTTCGGGAGCAATCAGCCCCAGCATTTT | CASSFGSNQPQHF
TRBJ2-3 | TRBV9 | - | TRBD2 | TGTGCCAGCAGCGTAGTCGGGGGGGGGCCCACAGATACGCAGTATTTT | CASSVVGGGPTDTQYF
TRBJ2-2 | TRBV5-4 | - | TRBD2 | TGTGCCAGCAGCGTACTAGCGGGAGAAGGCACCGGGGAGCTGTTTTTT | CASSVLAGEGTGELFF
TRBJ2-3 | TRBV18 | - | TRBD2 | TGTGCCAGCTCACCAAGGGTAGCGGGAGTTTCAGATACGCAGTATTTT | CASSPRVAGVSDTQYF
TRBJ2-7 | TRBV7-9 | - | - | TGTGCCAGCAGCTTACCCTCCTCCTACGAGCAGTACTTC | CASSLPSSYEQYF
TRBJ1-3 | TRBV29-1 | - | - | TGCAGCGCGGGGGTTCAAGCTGGAAACACCATATATTTT | CSAGVQAGNTIYF
TRBJ2-3 | TRBV7-8 | once | - | TGTGCCAGCAGCTTAGCTCAGGTTCTCACAGATACGCAGTATTTT | CASSLAQVLTDTQYF
TRBJ2-3 | TRBV28 | - | TRBD2 | TGTGCCAGCAGTTTCCTAGCGGGAGGGCCTGGGGGACCAAACACAGATACGCAGTATTTT | CASSFLAGGPGGPNTDTQYF
TRBJ1-3 | TRBV5-4 | - | TRBD1 | TGTGCCAGCAGCGAGCCGGGACAGGGGGCTGGAAACACCATATATTTT | CASSEPGQGAGNTIYF
TRBJ1-5 | TRBV6-6 | - | - | TGTGCCAGCAGTTACTCTCAGACAGATAGCAATCAGCCCCAGCATTTT | CASSYSQTDSNQPQHF
TRBJ2-7 | TRBV4-2 | - | TRBD2 | TGTGCCAGCAGCCAAGAGAGGGGCAATGTAGCGGGACGTTACGAGCAGTACTTC | CASSQERGNVAGRYEQYF
TRBJ2-7 | TRBV2 | - | - | TGTGCCAGCAGGGCTAGCGATTTCTCCTACGAGCAGTACTTC | CASRASDFSYEQYF
TRBJ2-7 | TRBV21-1 | - | - | TGTGCCAGCCGGCCAGGGCGATTCCGCTACGAGCAGTACTTC | CASRPGRFRYEQYF
TRBJ2-2 | TRBV29-1 | - | TRBD2 | TGCAGCGTTGTGGGGCTAGCGGGCTCCACTGGGGAGCTGTTTTTT | CSVVGLAGSTGELFF
TRBJ1-1 | TRBV7-7 | - | - | TGTGCTAGCAGCCGATTTGAGGGTGAGACTGAAGCTTTCTTT | CASSRFEGETEAFF